This entry concerns a single T cell receptor beta chain. The record originates from a study of cytomegalovirus exposure and HLA in healthy donors. This CDR3 has 12 residues. The V end was cut by 6 bases, the J end by 8 bases, with 13 bases between. CDR1 KGHSH and CDR2 LQKENI come from the germline V gene. The primer mix had 60 Vbeta and 13 Jbeta primers. Data came from immunoSEQ multiplex PCR; TCRdb stores just in-frame clones and leaves some out. The sample records roughly 59,000 clones, around 62% being singletons. J is TRBJ1-2 and V is TRBV18; maybe TRBD1 (6 bases). The TCR was taken from a middle-aged man in good health and CMV-seropositive. Sequenced material: PBMCs. In nucleotides, the CDR3 is TGTGCCAGCTCGCAACAGGGCCGGGGCTACACCTTC. Its translation: CASSQQGRGYTF.